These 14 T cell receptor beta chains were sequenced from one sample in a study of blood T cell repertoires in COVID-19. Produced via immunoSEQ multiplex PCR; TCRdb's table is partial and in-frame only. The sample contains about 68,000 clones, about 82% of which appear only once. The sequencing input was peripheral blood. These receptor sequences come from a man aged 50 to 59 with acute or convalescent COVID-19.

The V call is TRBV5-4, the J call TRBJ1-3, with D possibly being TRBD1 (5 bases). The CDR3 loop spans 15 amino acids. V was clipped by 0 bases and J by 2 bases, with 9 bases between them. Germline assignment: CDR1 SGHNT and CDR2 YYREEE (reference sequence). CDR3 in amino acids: CASSLDRMTGNTIYF. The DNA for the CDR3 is TGTGCCAGCAGCTTGGACAGGATGACTGGAAACACCATATATTTT.

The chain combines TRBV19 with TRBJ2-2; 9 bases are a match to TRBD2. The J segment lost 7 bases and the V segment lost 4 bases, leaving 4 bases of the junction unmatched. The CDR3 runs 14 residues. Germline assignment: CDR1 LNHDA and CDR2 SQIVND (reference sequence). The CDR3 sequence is CASSSGGAFGELFF. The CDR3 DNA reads TGTGCCAGTAGTAGCGGGGGGGCCTTCGGGGAGCTGTTTTTT.

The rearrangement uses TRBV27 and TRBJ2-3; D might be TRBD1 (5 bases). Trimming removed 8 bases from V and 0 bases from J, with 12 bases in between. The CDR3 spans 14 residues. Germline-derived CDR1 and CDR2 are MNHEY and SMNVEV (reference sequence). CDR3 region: CASGHGTSTDTQYF. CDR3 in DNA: TGTGCCAGCGGACACGGAACTAGCACAGATACGCAGTATTTT.

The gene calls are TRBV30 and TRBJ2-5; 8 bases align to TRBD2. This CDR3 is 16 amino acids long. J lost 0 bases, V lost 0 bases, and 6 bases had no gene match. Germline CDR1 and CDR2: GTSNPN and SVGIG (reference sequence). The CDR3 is CAWSVAGALYQETQYF. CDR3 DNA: TGTGCCTGGAGTGTAGCGGGGGCCCTGTACCAAGAGACCCAGTACTTC.

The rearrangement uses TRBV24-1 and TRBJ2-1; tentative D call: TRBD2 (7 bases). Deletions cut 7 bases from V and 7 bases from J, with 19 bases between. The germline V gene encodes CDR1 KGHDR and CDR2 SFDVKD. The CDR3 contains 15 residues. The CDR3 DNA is TGTGCCACCAGCTCCTGGGGGGGGGCGGGGAATGAGCAGTTCTTC. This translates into CATSSWGGAGNEQFF.

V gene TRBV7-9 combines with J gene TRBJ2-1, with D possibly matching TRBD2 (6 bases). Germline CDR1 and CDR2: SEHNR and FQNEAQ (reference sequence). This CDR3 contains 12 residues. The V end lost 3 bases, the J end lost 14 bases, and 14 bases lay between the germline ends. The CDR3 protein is CASSFLAREEFF. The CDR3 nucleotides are TGTGCCAGCAGCTTTCTCGCCAGGGAGGAGTTCTTC.

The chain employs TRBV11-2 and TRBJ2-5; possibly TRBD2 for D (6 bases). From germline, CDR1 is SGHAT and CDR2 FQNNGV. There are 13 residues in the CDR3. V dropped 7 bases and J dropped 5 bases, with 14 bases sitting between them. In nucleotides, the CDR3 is TGTGCCAGCACCCCCCCCAGCGGGGAGACCCAGTACTTC. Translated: CASTPPSGETQYF.

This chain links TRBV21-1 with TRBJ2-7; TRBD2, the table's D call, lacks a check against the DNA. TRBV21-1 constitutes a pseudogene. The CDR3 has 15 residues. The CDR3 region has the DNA TGTGCCAGCAGCAGGTTCCGGGGAAGGGCCTACGAGCAGTACTTC. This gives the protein CASSRFRGRAYEQYF.

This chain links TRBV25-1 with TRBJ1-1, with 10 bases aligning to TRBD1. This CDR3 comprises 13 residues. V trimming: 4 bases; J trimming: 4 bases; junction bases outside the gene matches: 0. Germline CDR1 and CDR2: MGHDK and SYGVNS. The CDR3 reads CASSGTGGTEAFF. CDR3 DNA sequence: TGTGCCAGCAGTGGGACAGGGGGCACTGAAGCTTTCTTT.

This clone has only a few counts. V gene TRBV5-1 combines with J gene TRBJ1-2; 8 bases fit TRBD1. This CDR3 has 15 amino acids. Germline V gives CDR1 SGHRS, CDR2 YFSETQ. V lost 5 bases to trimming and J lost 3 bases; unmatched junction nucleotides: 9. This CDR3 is CASSFAGGADYGYTF. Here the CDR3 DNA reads TGCGCCAGCAGTTTCGCAGGGGGCGCCGACTATGGCTACACCTTC.

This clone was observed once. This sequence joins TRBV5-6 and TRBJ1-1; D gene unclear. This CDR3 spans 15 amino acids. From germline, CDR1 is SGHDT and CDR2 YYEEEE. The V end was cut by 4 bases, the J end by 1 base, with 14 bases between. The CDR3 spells CASSAPSRPNTEAFF. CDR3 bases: TGTGCCAGCAGCGCGCCTAGTCGGCCGAACACTGAAGCTTTCTTT.

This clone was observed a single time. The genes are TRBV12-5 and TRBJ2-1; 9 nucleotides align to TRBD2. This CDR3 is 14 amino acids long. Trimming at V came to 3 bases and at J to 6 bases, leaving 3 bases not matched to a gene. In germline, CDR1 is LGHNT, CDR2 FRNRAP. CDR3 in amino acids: CASGLGTSPNEQFF. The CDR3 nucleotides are TGTGCTAGTGGTTTAGGGACTAGCCCCAATGAGCAGTTCTTC.

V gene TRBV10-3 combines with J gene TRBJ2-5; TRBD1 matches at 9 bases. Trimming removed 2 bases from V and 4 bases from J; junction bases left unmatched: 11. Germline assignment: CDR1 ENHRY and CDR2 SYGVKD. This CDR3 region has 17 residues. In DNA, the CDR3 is TGTGCCATCAGTGAGCCGAGGGGGAGGACAGGGGCAGAGACCCAGTACTTC. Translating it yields CAISEPRGRTGAETQYF.

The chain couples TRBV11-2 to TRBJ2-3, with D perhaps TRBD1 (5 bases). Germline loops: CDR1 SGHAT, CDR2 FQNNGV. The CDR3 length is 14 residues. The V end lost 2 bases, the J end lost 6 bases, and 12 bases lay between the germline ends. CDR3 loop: CASSLNRGRDTQYF. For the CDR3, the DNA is TGTGCCAGCAGCTTAAATAGGGGCAGGGATACGCAGTATTTT.